The 25 T cell receptor beta chains below come from one sample, sequenced in a study of graft-versus-host responses after intestinal transplantation. Libraries were prepared by immunoSEQ multiplex PCR; TCRdb keeps only in-frame clonotypes and omits some of them. Among tens of thousands of clones listed, roughly 90% were seen once. The sample in question was PBMCs, obtained 26 days after transplant. All receptors derive from a human patient who received an intestinal transplant, so some T cells may come from the graft donor.

The V and J genes are TRBV2 and TRBJ2-1; a possible D gene is TRBD1 (5 bases). Germline V gene sequence: CDR1 SNHLY, CDR2 FYNNEI. The V and J ends lost 4 bases and 7 bases respectively, with 14 bases between them. CDR3 length equals 14 residues. CDR3 coding DNA: TGTGCCAGCAGTGCATCTCTCAGGGCTAATGAGCAGTTCTTC. Its protein is CASSASLRANEQFF.

The V call is TRBV6-1, the J call TRBJ1-1, with 7 bases identical to TRBD1. V shed 5 bases, J shed 0 bases, and the junction held 6 bases outside the gene matches. This CDR3 is built from 15 residues. CDR1 is MNHNS, CDR2 SASEGT, per germline. CDR3 DNA sequence: TGTGCCAGCAGTCCCACCGGGACAGTGAACACTGAAGCTTTCTTT. Its translation is CASSPTGTVNTEAFF.

The sample holds a few counts of this clone. V is TRBV6-6 and J is TRBJ2-3, with TRBD2 identical over 8 bases. CDR1 and CDR2 (germline): MNHNY, SVGAGI (reference sequence). CDR3 length: 15 amino acids. Trimming cost V 2 bases and J 5 bases; bases outside gene matches: 6. The CDR3 coding sequence is TGTGCCAGCAGTTACGACCGGGGGGGCATAGATACGCAGTATTTT. Encoded protein: CASSYDRGGIDTQYF.

V usage is TRBV10-3 and J usage is TRBJ2-5; tentatively, D is TRBD2 (5 bases). The V gene lost 7 bases and the J gene lost 0 bases, with 12 bases spanning the gap. CDR3 size: 14 residues. The germline V gene encodes CDR1 ENHRY and CDR2 SYGVKD. CDR3 residues: CAITRDSYQETQYF. The CDR3 DNA follows: TGTGCCATCACCCGGGATTCGTACCAAGAGACCCAGTACTTC.

J is TRBJ2-3 and V is TRBV19, with a tentative D call TRBD1 (5 bases). The CDR3 is made up of 14 amino acids. The V gene lost 3 bases and the J gene lost 1 base, with 8 bases spanning the gap. Per the germline V gene, CDR1 is LNHDA and CDR2 is SQIVND (reference sequence). CDR3 nucleotide sequence: TGTGCCAGTAGTATGGGGCTGGGCACAGATACGCAGTATTTT. Translating gives CASSMGLGTDTQYF.

The rearrangement links TRBV18 to TRBJ2-3; D is unresolved. V lost 3 bases, J lost 2 bases, and 21 bases lay in between. Germline V gene sequence: CDR1 KGHSH, CDR2 LQKENI. This CDR3 has 18 amino acids. CDR3 amino acids: CASSPLSVSRQATDTQYF. The CDR3 DNA reads TGTGCCAGCTCACCGCTTTCGGTATCGCGTCAGGCCACAGATACGCAGTATTTT.

This clone is classed as medium-sized (0.01 to 0.1%). V gene TRBV4-1 combines with J gene TRBJ2-4, with 7 bases identical to TRBD1. Germline-derived CDR1 and CDR2 are MGHRA and YSYEKL. The trim removed 4 bases at V and 7 bases at J, leaving 4 bases unmatched. The CDR3 is 13 residues long. This CDR3 is CASSLGRGNIQYF. The DNA for the CDR3 is TGCGCCAGCAGCCTGGGCAGGGGGAACATTCAGTACTTC.

J is TRBJ1-1 and V is TRBV2; D ambiguous. There are 18 residues in the CDR3. Germline lookup yields CDR1 SNHLY and CDR2 FYNNEI. V dropped 0 bases and J dropped 8 bases, with 25 bases sitting between them. The CDR3 region is CASSEALLYGVEGSEAFF. The CDR3 DNA reads as TGTGCCAGCAGTGAAGCGCTTTTATACGGGGTCGAAGGGTCAGAAGCTTTCTTT. Drawing the rest from reference TRBV2 and TRBJ1-1, the complete variable domain is EPEVTQTPSHQVTQMGQEVILRCVPISNHLYFYWYRQILGQKVEFLVSFYNNEISEKSEIFDDQFSVERPDGSNFTLKIRSTKLEDSAMYFCASSEALLYGVEGSEAFFGQGTRLTVV.

The chain is built from TRBV5-6 and TRBJ1-3; a possible D gene is TRBD1 (5 bases). Germline V gene sequence: CDR1 SGHDT, CDR2 YYEEEE. CDR3 size: 14 residues. V was shortened by 7 bases and J by 0 bases, with 11 bases between the two germline ends. CDR3 sequence: CASRMGGSGNTIYF. CDR3 nucleotides: TGTGCCAGCCGGATGGGGGGCTCTGGAAACACCATATATTTT.

J is TRBJ2-2 and V is TRBV28, with D perhaps TRBD1 (5 bases). This CDR3 spans 13 amino acids. CDR1 MDHEN and CDR2 SYDVKM come from the germline V gene. Trimming cost V 3 bases and J 5 bases, with 7 bases left between them. The CDR3 nucleotides read TGTGCCAGCAGTTTCAGGGTTACCGGGGAGCTGTTTTTT. Protein: CASSFRVTGELFF.

The rearrangement links TRBV6-5 to TRBJ2-1; 9 bases line up with TRBD1. V gave up 8 bases and J gave up 5 bases; unmatched junction bases: 10. This CDR3 is 15 amino acids long. Per germline, CDR1 MNHEY and CDR2 SVGAGI. CDR3 amino acids: CASGLRDRVDNEQFF. CDR3 DNA: TGTGCCAGCGGACTCCGGGACAGGGTGGACAATGAGCAGTTCTTC.

The gene calls are TRBV7-6 and TRBJ2-3; a weak D match, TRBD2 (6 bases). Deletions cut 5 bases from V and 4 bases from J, with 10 bases between. The CDR3 runs to 13 residues. Looked up from germline, CDR1 is SGHVS and CDR2 is FNYEAQ. The chain's CDR3 is CASSRTGADTQYF. The CDR3 nucleotides are TGTGCCAGCAGCCGGACGGGAGCAGATACGCAGTATTTT. The whole variable domain, filled in from reference TRBV7-6 and TRBJ2-3, reads GAGVSQSPRYKVTKRGQDVALRCDPISGHVSLYWYRQALGQGPEFLTYFNYEAQQDKSGLPNDRFSAERPEGSISTLTIQRTEQRDSAMYRCASSRTGADTQYFGPGTRLTVL.

The chain uses TRBV6-1 and TRBJ1-4; unclear D gene. The CDR3 runs 14 residues. V dropped 7 bases and J dropped 8 bases, with 17 bases sitting between them. In germline, CDR1 is MNHNS, CDR2 SASEGT. The CDR3 DNA reads TGTGCCAGCACAAACCCCGGTGGGCTCGAAAAACTGTTTTTT. Translated, it gives CASTNPGGLEKLFF.

This chain uses TRBV4-1 with TRBJ1-4; TRBD1 matches 7 bases. The ends lost 4 bases at V and 7 bases at J; junction bases unmatched: 6. The CDR3 consists of 14 residues. Germline V gene data show CDR1 as MGHRA and CDR2 as YSYEKL. The CDR3 coding sequence is TGCGCCAGCAGCCCTAGGGGGCCCGGTGAAAAACTGTTTTTT. Translated: CASSPRGPGEKLFF.

V is TRBV25-1 and J is TRBJ1-1; no clear D. Germline CDR1 reads MGHDK; CDR2 reads SYGVNS. The CDR3 spans 14 residues. Trimming took 1 base from V and 5 from J, leaving 11 bases between them. CDR3 DNA: TGTGCCAGCAGTGAATCTCTGACTGGAACTGAAGCTTTCTTT. Its protein product is CASSESLTGTEAFF.

The J gene is TRBJ2-3, the V gene TRBV9; the match to TRBD2 covers 9 bases. Germline V gives CDR1 SGDLS, CDR2 YYNGEE. This CDR3 has 16 amino acids. V shed 2 bases and J 4 bases; nucleotides not matched to a gene: 8. The CDR3 spells CASSVGTSPMSDTQYF. The CDR3, as DNA: TGTGCCAGCAGCGTGGGGACTAGCCCTATGTCAGATACGCAGTATTTT.

The chain employs TRBV25-1 and TRBJ2-3; the D is unclear. The CDR3 is made up of 14 amino acids. Looked up from germline, CDR1 is MGHDK and CDR2 is SYGVNS. Trimming cost V 2 bases and J 0 bases, with 6 bases left between them. For the CDR3, the DNA is TGTGCCAGCAGTGAAGTTACTAGCACAGATACGCAGTATTTT. It codes for CASSEVTSTDTQYF. The complete variable domain, with remaining parts taken from reference TRBV25-1 and TRBJ2-3, reads EADIYQTPRYLVIGTGKKITLECSQTMGHDKMYWYQQDPGMELHLIHYSYGVNSTEKGDLSSESTVSRIRTEHFPLTLESARPSHTSQYLCASSEVTSTDTQYFGPGTRLTVL.

The rearrangement joins TRBV28 to TRBJ1-6, with TRBD1 identical over 8 bases. There are 14 residues in the CDR3. The J segment lost 7 bases and the V segment lost 5 bases, leaving 4 bases of the junction unmatched. Germline CDR1 MDHEN, CDR2 SYDVKM. This chain's CDR3 is CASSPTGENSPLHF. The CDR3 DNA reads TGTGCCAGCAGTCCGACAGGGGAAAATTCACCCCTCCACTTT.

The V call is TRBV7-8, the J call TRBJ2-6; the D gene is possibly TRBD1 (5 bases). Looked up from germline, CDR1 is SGHVS and CDR2 is FQNEAQ. V was trimmed by 6 bases and J by 0 bases, leaving 9 bases between them. The CDR3 covers 15 residues. CDR3 nucleotide sequence: TGTGCCAGCAGGTCAGGGCTCTCTGGGGCCAACGTCCTGACTTTC. The encoded protein is CASRSGLSGANVLTF.

The V gene is TRBV2, the J gene TRBJ2-7; possible D gene TRBD2, 6 bases. CDR1 is SNHLY, CDR2 FYNNEI, per germline. V was trimmed by 2 bases and J by 2 bases, leaving 16 bases between them. The CDR3 extends over 16 amino acids. The CDR3 DNA reads as TGTGCCAGCAGTGAACCCTCTGGGAGGAACGCCTACGAGCAGTACTTC. Protein: CASSEPSGRNAYEQYF.

The V and J genes are TRBV4-1 and TRBJ2-1; 13 bases line up with TRBD2. J gave up 5 bases and V 2 bases, and 12 bases lay outside the gene matches. The V gene's germline CDR1 is MGHRA and CDR2 YSYEKL. This CDR3 is 19 amino acids long. This chain's CDR3 is CASSQSSVGLAGENNEQFF. CDR3 DNA: TGCGCCAGCAGCCAATCGTCCGTTGGACTAGCGGGGGAAAACAATGAGCAGTTCTTC.

V and J are TRBV19 and TRBJ2-2; 11 bases match TRBD2. The CDR3 is 15 amino acids. V lost 6 bases to trimming and J lost 4 bases; unmatched junction nucleotides: 4. Germline values: CDR1 LNHDA, CDR2 SQIVND (reference sequence). This chain's CDR3 is CASSLAGGITGELFF. The CDR3, as DNA: TGTGCCAGTAGCCTAGCGGGAGGTATCACCGGGGAGCTGTTTTTT.

J is TRBJ2-3 and V is TRBV5-1; TRBD2 agrees at 10 bases. The CDR3 is 17 amino acids. Germline V gives CDR1 SGHRS, CDR2 YFSETQ. Unmatched junction bases numbered 12, after V lost 4 bases and J lost 4 bases. The CDR3 nucleotides are TGCGCCAGCAGCCAGACTCCTAGCGGGGGCGGGGCAGATACGCAGTATTTT. It is translated as CASSQTPSGGGADTQYF.

The J gene is TRBJ1-2, the V gene TRBV5-6, with D possibly being TRBD1 (6 bases). This CDR3 has 14 amino acids. CDR1 and CDR2 from the germline V gene are SGHDT and YYEEEE. V dropped 0 bases and J dropped 3 bases, with 9 bases sitting between them. The CDR3 is CASSLGTAYYGYTF. The CDR3 DNA reads TGTGCCAGCAGCTTGGGGACAGCCTACTATGGCTACACCTTC. Using reference TRBV5-6 and TRBJ1-2 for the parts outside the CDR3, the full variable domain is DAGVTQSPTHLIKTRGQQVTLRCSPKSGHDTVSWYQQALGQGPQFIFQYYEEEERQRGNFPDRFSGHQFPNYSSELNVNALLLGDSALYLCASSLGTAYYGYTFGSGTRLTVV.

V and J are TRBV5-1 and TRBJ2-1, with D possibly being TRBD1 (5 bases). The CDR3 consists of 12 residues. Germline loops: CDR1 SGHRS, CDR2 YFSETQ. V was trimmed by 4 bases and J by 7 bases, leaving 9 bases between them. This CDR3 is CASSVTANEQFF. The CDR3 nucleotides read TGCGCCAGCAGCGTGACAGCTAATGAGCAGTTCTTC.